The 3 T cell receptor beta chains listed next were all sequenced from one sample in a study of memory CD4+ T cells and cytomegalovirus serostatus. The sort gate was single viable CD3+CD4+CD8-CD45RO+ cells for memory CD4+ T cells. Method: immunoSEQ multiplex PCR; TCRdb's copy keeps in-frame clones and lacks some. The sample has 45,000 to 50,000 clones; roughly 73% are singletons. Input material: memory CD4+ T cells from blood. These receptors all stem from an adult in good health and CMV-seronegative.

The rearrangement uses TRBV2 and TRBJ2-1, with 14 bases aligning to TRBD2. The CDR3 covers 15 residues. The trim removed 6 bases at V and 7 bases at J, leaving 5 bases unmatched. Germline values: CDR1 SNHLY, CDR2 FYNNEI. The CDR3 protein is CASRPGTSGGNEQFF. The CDR3 DNA is TGTGCCAGCAGGCCCGGGACTAGCGGGGGAAATGAGCAGTTCTTC.

The chain carries TRBV2 and TRBJ2-3, with TRBD2 identical over 7 bases. V was clipped by 4 bases and J by 0 bases; unmatched bases: 4. The CDR3 covers 15 residues. Germline assignment: CDR1 SNHLY and CDR2 FYNNEI. Written as DNA, the CDR3 is TGTGCCAGCAGTGTGGGCGGGGGAAGCACAGATACGCAGTATTTT. Translated, it gives CASSVGGGSTDTQYF.

The chain couples TRBV6-5 to TRBJ1-3, with D perhaps TRBD1 (6 bases). Germline values: CDR1 MNHEY, CDR2 SVGAGI. The V end lost 2 bases, the J end lost 0 bases, and 8 bases lay between the germline ends. This CDR3 is 15 amino acids long. The CDR3 DNA reads as TGTGCCAGCAGTTACCAGGGGCACTCTGGAAACACCATATATTTT. This codes for CASSYQGHSGNTIYF.